A selection of T cell receptor beta chains follows, all from one sample in a study of control samples from healthy donors and cancer patients. Produced via immunoSEQ multiplex PCR; TCRdb's table is partial and in-frame only. The data show 120,000 to 150,000 clones, 75% to 95% seen once. Material for sequencing was blood. The receptors derive from a man younger than 30 in good health. Each CDR3 is given with its conserved first and last residue. D genes are given only for firm matches. Rows may omit the clone size; those that give it use once, few, many or a size class.

J,V,size,length,D,CDR3,DNA
TRBJ2-3,TRBV14,-,14,-,CASSQVGYTDTQYF,TGTGCCAGCAGCCAAGTTGGCTACACAGATACGCAGTATTTT
TRBJ1-1,TRBV24-1,-,15,-,CATSPRGQNGTEAFF,TGTGCCACCAGCCCTAGGGGCCAGAATGGCACTGAAGCTTTCTTT
TRBJ2-7,TRBV2,-,13,-,CASRDGGSYEQYF,TGTGCCAGCAGGGACGGAGGCTCCTACGAGCAGTACTTC
TRBJ2-1,TRBV7-7,-,14,TRBD2,CASSPGTSVNEQFF,TGTGCCAGCAGCCCCGGGACTAGCGTCAATGAGCAGTTCTTC
TRBJ2-7,TRBV4-2,-,16,TRBD2,CASSQAGGGHLYEQYF,TGTGCCAGCAGCCAAGCGGGAGGGGGACATCTCTACGAGCAGTACTTC
TRBJ2-7,TRBV7-2,-,15,TRBD2,CASSPTSGVGGEQYF,TGTGCCAGCAGCCCCACTAGCGGGGTAGGAGGTGAGCAGTACTTC
TRBJ1-1,TRBV9,-,15,TRBD1,CASSEWTGDHTEAFF,TGTGCCAGCAGTGAATGGACAGGTGATCACACTGAAGCTTTCTTT
TRBJ2-7,TRBV7-9,-,16,TRBD1,CASSLTDRGSPYEQYF,TGTGCCAGCAGCTTAACCGACAGGGGATCCCCCTACGAGCAGTACTTC
TRBJ1-1,TRBV2,-,15,-,CASSVTTFLNTEAFF,TGTGCCAGCAGTGTTACGACCTTTTTGAACACTGAAGCTTTCTTT
TRBJ1-3,TRBV7-8,few,10,-,CASGGNTIYF,TGTGCCAGCGGGGGAAACACCATATATTTT
TRBJ2-7,TRBV6-1,few,16,TRBD2,CASSEGGAGNSYEQYF,TGTGCCAGCAGTGAAGGGGGAGCGGGGAACTCCTACGAGCAGTACTTC
TRBJ1-2,TRBV10-3,-,18,TRBD1,CAISDPVLGQGFVYGYTF,TGTGCCATCAGTGACCCGGTGTTAGGACAGGGGTTTGTCTATGGCTACACCTTC
TRBJ1-1,TRBV5-4,-,15,-,CASSLVGGAVDEAFF,TGTGCCAGCAGCTTGGTTGGGGGCGCGGTTGATGAAGCTTTCTTT
TRBJ1-2,TRBV5-6,-,17,-,CASSTRRSGLTNYGYTF,TGTGCCAGCAGCACCCGGAGGTCGGGGCTAACAAACTATGGCTACACCTTC
TRBJ1-1,TRBV29-1,-,11,-,CSVLRGTEAFF,TGCAGCGTGCTCAGGGGCACTGAAGCTTTCTTT
TRBJ1-1,TRBV5-1,-,14,-,CASSLGGMNTEAFF,TGCGCCAGCAGCTTGGGGGGTATGAACACTGAAGCTTTCTTT
TRBJ1-2,TRBV5-1,few,15,-,CASRESGDTNYGYTF,TGCGCCAGCCGTGAATCAGGGGACACTAACTATGGCTACACCTTC
TRBJ1-4,TRBV6-5,once,14,-,CASRQGKANEKLFF,TGTGCCAGCAGACAGGGAAAAGCTAATGAAAAACTGTTTTTT
TRBJ1-1,TRBV28,-,16,TRBD1,CASSSPGGPGNTEAFF,TGTGCCAGCAGTAGTCCAGGGGGCCCGGGGAACACTGAAGCTTTCTTT
TRBJ1-2,TRBV7-2,few,16,TRBD1,CASSSYSGTGAYGYTF,TGTGCCAGCAGCTCATACTCCGGGACAGGGGCGTATGGCTACACCTTC
TRBJ1-4,TRBV2,-,16,TRBD1,CASSGDRGPTNEKLFF,TGTGCCAGCAGTGGGGACAGGGGGCCAACTAATGAAAAACTGTTTTTT
TRBJ2-7,TRBV6-2/TRBV6-3,once,16,-,CASSYSRGVLSYEQYF,TGTGCCAGCAGTTACTCGAGAGGGGTTCTTTCCTACGAGCAGTACTTC
TRBJ2-5,TRBV7-9,-,12,-,CASSLGLETQYF,TGTGCCAGCAGCTTAGGGCTAGAGACCCAGTACTTC
TRBJ2-3,TRBV6-5,-,14,-,CASSYSRSTDTQYF,TGTGCCAGCAGTTACTCCCGGAGCACAGATACGCAGTATTTT
TRBJ2-1,TRBV7-2,-,15,TRBD2,CASSSSGGFYNEQFF,TGTGCCAGCAGCTCTAGCGGGGGGTTTTACAATGAGCAGTTCTTC
TRBJ2-1,TRBV30,-,15,TRBD2,CAWSVLAGGYNEQFF,TGTGCCTGGAGTGTTCTAGCGGGGGGTTACAATGAGCAGTTCTTC
TRBJ2-3,TRBV19,-,15,TRBD1,CASSIRDRSTDTQYF,TGTGCCAGTAGTATACGGGACAGGAGCACAGATACGCAGTATTTT
TRBJ2-3,TRBV3-1/TRBV3-2,-,14,-,CASSATGKIDTQYF,TGTGCCAGCAGTGCCACAGGGAAGATAGATACGCAGTATTTT
TRBJ2-3,TRBV7-2,-,17,TRBD2,CASSRRSGGGHTDTQYF,TGTGCCAGCAGCCGCCGAAGTGGCGGGGGGCACACAGATACGCAGTATTTT
TRBJ1-5,TRBV27,-,15,-,CASSPSPVGNQPQHF,TGTGCCAGCAGCCCCAGCCCTGTGGGCAATCAGCCCCAGCATTTT
TRBJ1-5,TRBV7-8,-,17,TRBD1,CASSFNSDRGGNQPQHF,TGTGCCAGCAGCTTCAACTCGGACAGGGGAGGCAATCAGCCCCAGCATTTT
TRBJ2-1,TRBV5-1,-,16,TRBD2,CASSAGLAENYNEQFF,TGCGCCAGCAGCGCCGGACTAGCGGAGAACTACAATGAGCAGTTCTTC
TRBJ2-1,TRBV6-5,few,15,TRBD2,CASSFSGGPYNEQFF,TGTGCCAGCAGTTTTAGCGGGGGCCCGTACAATGAGCAGTTCTTC